This is a list of T cell receptor beta chains from one sample in a study of read filtering for tumor transcriptome and immune sequencing. Using its own MiXCR run on the reads, TCRdb lists one record per CDR3 protein. The sample lists about 39,000 distinct CDR3 sequences, 13% to 15% occurring once. Source material: a population of CD138-negative cells sorted from bone marrow. These receptors all come from a donor at least 40 years old with multiple myeloma. CDR3s include the opening cysteine and the closing phenylalanine or tryptophan. Some rows have no size entry. The others give once, few or many, or a class for an expanded clone.

v_gene: TRBV5-1
abundance: few
CDR3aa: CASRTEDTQYF

v_gene: TRBV28
abundance: many
CDR3aa: CASSLGQWGGNTIYF

v_gene: TRBV12-3/TRBV12-4
abundance: NA
CDR3aa: CASSSSGNQPQHF

v_gene: TRBV11-3
abundance: many
CDR3aa: CASSLDLPLYSGASTDTQYF

v_gene: TRBV20-1
abundance: many
CDR3aa: CSARQVPSNYGYTF

v_gene: TRBV7-2
abundance: few
CDR3aa: CASSSLPPTRGYTF

v_gene: TRBV11-2
abundance: many
CDR3aa: CASSPDPGTGRRGYTF

v_gene: TRBV11-2
abundance: many
CDR3aa: CASSSLRGKKATDTQYF

v_gene: TRBV7-9
abundance: many
CDR3aa: CASSMTDTQYF

v_gene: TRBV20-1
abundance: many
CDR3aa: CSARPLTSGSRETQYF

v_gene: TRBV29-1
abundance: many
CDR3aa: CSVEGRGMETQYF

v_gene: TRBV5-1
abundance: many
CDR3aa: CASSLTPNTNTEAFF

v_gene: TRBV19
abundance: once
CDR3aa: CASSIDHAGELLF

v_gene: TRBV28
abundance: many
CDR3aa: CASSLLGGLGNQPQHF

v_gene: TRBV7-9
abundance: many
CDR3aa: CASSLAGTGANYGYTF

v_gene: TRBV7-9
abundance: many
CDR3aa: CASSLAPSLYEQYF

v_gene: TRBV2
abundance: NA
CDR3aa: CASKFAADTDKQYF

v_gene: TRBV2
abundance: many
CDR3aa: CASSLGVYEQYF

v_gene: TRBV12-3/TRBV12-4
abundance: many
CDR3aa: CASSFGGSPLHF

v_gene: TRBV5-1
abundance: many
CDR3aa: CASSLAVGDNEQFF

v_gene: TRBV3-1
abundance: many
CDR3aa: CASTLPGTGIYSNQPQHF

v_gene: TRBV28
abundance: NA
CDR3aa: CASRGANYQQYF

v_gene: TRBV30
abundance: many
CDR3aa: CAWRLDGHKEQFF

v_gene: TRBV14
abundance: many
CDR3aa: CASRPGTHSYEQYF

v_gene: TRBV12-3/TRBV12-4
abundance: many
CDR3aa: CASTSTDTQYF

v_gene: TRBV29-1
abundance: many
CDR3aa: CSVDTGVNQPQHF

v_gene: TRBV20-1
abundance: many
CDR3aa: CSASRDPGGEQYF

v_gene: TRBV12-3/TRBV12-4
abundance: many
CDR3aa: CASSFITEAFF

v_gene: TRBV27
abundance: many
CDR3aa: CASRGKPGTGELFF

v_gene: TRBV18
abundance: many
CDR3aa: CASSRDRVSGELFF

v_gene: TRBV7-3
abundance: many
CDR3aa: CASRIRGYGGELFF

v_gene: TRBV20-1
abundance: many
CDR3aa: CSARDLRTSGETQYF

v_gene: TRBV7-6
abundance: NA
CDR3aa: CASSLGAVQEKLFF

v_gene: TRBV5-1
abundance: many
CDR3aa: CAGHLRQPQHF

v_gene: TRBV20-1
abundance: many
CDR3aa: CSATLGSNQPLHF

v_gene: TRBV7-6
abundance: many
CDR3aa: CASSLIRDNEQFF

v_gene: TRBV2
abundance: few
CDR3aa: CASSVGSHEQYF